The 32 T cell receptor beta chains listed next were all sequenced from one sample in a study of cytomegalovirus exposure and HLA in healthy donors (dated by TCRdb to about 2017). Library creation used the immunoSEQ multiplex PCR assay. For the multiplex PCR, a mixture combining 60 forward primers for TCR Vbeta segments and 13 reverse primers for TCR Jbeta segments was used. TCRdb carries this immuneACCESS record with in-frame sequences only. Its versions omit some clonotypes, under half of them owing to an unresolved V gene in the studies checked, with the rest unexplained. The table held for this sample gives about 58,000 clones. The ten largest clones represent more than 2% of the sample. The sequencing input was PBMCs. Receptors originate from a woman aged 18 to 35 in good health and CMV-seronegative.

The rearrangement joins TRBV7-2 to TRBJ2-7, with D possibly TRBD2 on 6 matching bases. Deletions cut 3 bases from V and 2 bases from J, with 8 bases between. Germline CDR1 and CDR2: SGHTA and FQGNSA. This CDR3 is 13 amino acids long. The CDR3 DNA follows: TGTGCCAGCAGCTTTAGCGGTACCTACGAGCAGTACTTC. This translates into CASSFSGTYEQYF.

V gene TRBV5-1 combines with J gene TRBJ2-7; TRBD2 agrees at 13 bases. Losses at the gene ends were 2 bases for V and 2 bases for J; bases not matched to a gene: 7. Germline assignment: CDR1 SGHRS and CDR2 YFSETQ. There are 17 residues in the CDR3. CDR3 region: CASSLSMGLAGTYEQYF. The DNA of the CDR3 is TGCGCCAGCAGCTTATCCATGGGACTAGCGGGAACCTACGAGCAGTACTTC.

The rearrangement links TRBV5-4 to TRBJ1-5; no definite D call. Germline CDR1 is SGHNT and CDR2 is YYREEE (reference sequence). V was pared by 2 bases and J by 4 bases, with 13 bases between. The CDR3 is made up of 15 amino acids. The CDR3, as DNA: TGTGCCAGCAGCTTCAGAGAGGCGGTGAATCAGCCCCAGCATTTT. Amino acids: CASSFREAVNQPQHF. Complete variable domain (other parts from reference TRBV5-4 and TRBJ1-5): ETGVTQSPTHLIKTRGQQVTLRCSSQSGHNTVSWYQQALGQGPQFIFQYYREEENGRGNFPPRFSGLQFPNYSSELNVNALELDDSALYLCASSFREAVNQPQHFGDGTRLSIL.

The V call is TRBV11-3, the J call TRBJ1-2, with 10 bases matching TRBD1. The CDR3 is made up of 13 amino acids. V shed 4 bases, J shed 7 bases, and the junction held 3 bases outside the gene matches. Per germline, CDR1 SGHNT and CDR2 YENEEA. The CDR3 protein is CASSSGQGFGYTF. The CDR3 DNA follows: TGTGCCAGCAGCTCGGGACAGGGGTTTGGCTACACCTTC.

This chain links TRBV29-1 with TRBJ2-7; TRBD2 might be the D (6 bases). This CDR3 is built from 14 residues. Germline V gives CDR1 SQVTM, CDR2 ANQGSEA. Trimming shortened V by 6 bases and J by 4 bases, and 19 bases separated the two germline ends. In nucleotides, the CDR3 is TGCAGCGTGATCCGGGACGGGGGATTATACGAGCAGTACTTC. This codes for CSVIRDGGLYEQYF.

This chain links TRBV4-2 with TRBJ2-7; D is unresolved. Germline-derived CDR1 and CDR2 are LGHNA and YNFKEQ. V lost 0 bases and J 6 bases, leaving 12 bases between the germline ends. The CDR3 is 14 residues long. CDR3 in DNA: TGTGCCAGCAGCCAAGATCTGTTTACGCGCGAGCAGTACTTC. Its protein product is CASSQDLFTREQYF.

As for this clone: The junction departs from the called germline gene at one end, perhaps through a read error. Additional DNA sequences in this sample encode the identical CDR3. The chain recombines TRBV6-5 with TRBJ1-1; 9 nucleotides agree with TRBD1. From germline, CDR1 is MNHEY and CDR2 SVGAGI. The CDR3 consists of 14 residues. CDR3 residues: CASTRTGENTEAFF. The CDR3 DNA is TGTGCCAGCACCCGGACAGGGGAGAACACTGAGGCTTTCTTT.

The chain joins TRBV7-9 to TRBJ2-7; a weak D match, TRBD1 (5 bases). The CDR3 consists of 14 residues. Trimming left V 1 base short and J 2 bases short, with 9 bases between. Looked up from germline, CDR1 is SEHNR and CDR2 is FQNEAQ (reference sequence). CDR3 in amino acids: CASSLVRTTYEQYF. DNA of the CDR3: TGTGCCAGCAGCTTAGTGAGGACAACCTACGAGCAGTACTTC.

CDR3 region: CASSFSTGYEQYF. In DNA form, the CDR3 reads TGTGCCAGCAGTTTTTCGACAGGTTACGAGCAGTACTTC. The V and J genes are TRBV28 and TRBJ2-7; D perhaps matches TRBD1 (6 bases). Trimming left V 3 bases short and J 4 bases short, with 10 bases between. The CDR3 extends over 13 amino acids. Germline V CDR1 and CDR2: MDHEN, SYDVKM.

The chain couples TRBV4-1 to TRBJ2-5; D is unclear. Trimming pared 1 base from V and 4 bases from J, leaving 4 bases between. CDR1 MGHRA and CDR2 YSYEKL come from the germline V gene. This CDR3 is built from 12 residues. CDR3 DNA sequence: TGCGCCAGCAGCCAAGTCCGAGAGACCCAGTACTTC. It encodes CASSQVRETQYF.

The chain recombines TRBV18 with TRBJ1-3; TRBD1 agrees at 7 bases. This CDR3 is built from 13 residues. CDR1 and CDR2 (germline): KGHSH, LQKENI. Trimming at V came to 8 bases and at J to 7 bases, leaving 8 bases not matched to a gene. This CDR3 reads CASGTDLGNTIYF. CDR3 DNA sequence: TGTGCCAGCGGGACAGACCTGGGGAACACCATATATTTT.

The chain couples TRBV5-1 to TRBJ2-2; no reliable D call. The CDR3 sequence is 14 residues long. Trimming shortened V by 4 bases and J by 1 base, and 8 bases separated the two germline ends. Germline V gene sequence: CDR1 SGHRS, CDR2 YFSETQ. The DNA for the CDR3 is TGCGCCAGCAGCCCCGAACAGAACACCGGGGAGCTGTTTTTT. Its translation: CASSPEQNTGELFF.

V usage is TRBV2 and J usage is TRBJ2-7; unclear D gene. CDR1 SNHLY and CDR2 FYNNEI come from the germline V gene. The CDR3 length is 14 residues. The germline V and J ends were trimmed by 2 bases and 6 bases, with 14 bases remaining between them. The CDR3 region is CASSESWQEGEQYF. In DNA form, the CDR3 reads TGTGCCAGCAGTGAAAGTTGGCAGGAAGGCGAGCAGTACTTC.

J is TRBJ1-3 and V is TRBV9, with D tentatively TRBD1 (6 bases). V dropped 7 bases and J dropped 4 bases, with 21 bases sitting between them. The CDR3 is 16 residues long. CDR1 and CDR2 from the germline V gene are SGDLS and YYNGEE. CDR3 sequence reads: CASEPGESVYGNTIYF. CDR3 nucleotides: TGTGCCAGCGAGCCAGGGGAAAGTGTCTACGGAAACACCATATATTTT.

The CDR3 loop is CASLYTGNSPLHF. The CDR3 nucleotides read TGTGCCAGTCTTTATACGGGGAATTCACCCCTCCACTTT. The chain links TRBV2 to TRBJ1-6; D ambiguous. This CDR3 has 13 amino acids. The germline V and J ends were trimmed by 9 bases and 7 bases, with 13 bases remaining between them. From germline, CDR1 is SNHLY and CDR2 FYNNEI.

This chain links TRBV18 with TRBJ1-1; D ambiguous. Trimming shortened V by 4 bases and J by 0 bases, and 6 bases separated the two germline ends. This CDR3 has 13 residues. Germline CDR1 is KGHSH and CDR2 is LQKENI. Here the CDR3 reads CASSLGVNTEAFF. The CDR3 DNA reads TGTGCCAGCTCACTGGGAGTGAACACTGAAGCTTTCTTT. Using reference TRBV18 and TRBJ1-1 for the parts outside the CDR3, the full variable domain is NAGVMQNPRHLVRRRGQEARLRCSPMKGHSHVYWYRQLPEEGLKFMVYLQKENIIDESGMPKERFSAEFPKEGPSILRIQQVVRGDSAAYFCASSLGVNTEAFFGQGTRLTVV.

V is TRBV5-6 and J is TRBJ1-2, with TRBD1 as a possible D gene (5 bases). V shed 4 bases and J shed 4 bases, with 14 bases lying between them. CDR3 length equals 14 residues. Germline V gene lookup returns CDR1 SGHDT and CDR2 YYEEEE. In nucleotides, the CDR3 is TGTGCCAGCAGCCTCACCCGAGACAGCTATGGCTACACCTTC. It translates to CASSLTRDSYGYTF. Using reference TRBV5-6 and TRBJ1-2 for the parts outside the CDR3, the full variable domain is DAGVTQSPTHLIKTRGQQVTLRCSPKSGHDTVSWYQQALGQGPQFIFQYYEEEERQRGNFPDRFSGHQFPNYSSELNVNALLLGDSALYLCASSLTRDSYGYTFGSGTRLTVV.

The CDR3 protein is CASSLGLTGGSSYNEQFF. CDR3 sequence (DNA): TGCGCCAGCAGCTTGGGACTGACAGGGGGGAGCTCCTACAATGAGCAGTTCTTC. J is TRBJ2-1 and V is TRBV5-1; TRBD1 aligns across 9 bases. CDR3 length: 18 amino acids. V lost 0 bases to trimming and J lost 0 bases; unmatched junction nucleotides: 7. Germline CDR1 reads SGHRS; CDR2 reads YFSETQ.

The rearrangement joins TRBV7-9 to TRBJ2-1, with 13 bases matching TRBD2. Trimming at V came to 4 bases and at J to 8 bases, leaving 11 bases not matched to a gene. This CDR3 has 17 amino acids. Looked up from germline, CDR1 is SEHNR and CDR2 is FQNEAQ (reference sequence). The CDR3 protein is CASSSGLAGALGDEQFF. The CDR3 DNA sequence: TGTGCCAGCAGCTCCGGACTAGCGGGGGCCCTCGGCGATGAGCAGTTCTTC.

The CDR3 coding sequence is TGTGCCAGCAGCCAGGACCCCAACAGGGGGGGCGCTAGCACAGATACGCAGTATTTT. Translating it yields CASSQDPNRGGASTDTQYF. The chain links TRBV4-2 to TRBJ2-3; D is perhaps TRBD1 (8 bases). Per the germline V gene, CDR1 is LGHNA and CDR2 is YNFKEQ. The CDR3 is 19 residues long. The V gene lost 3 bases and the J gene lost 0 bases, with 22 bases spanning the gap.

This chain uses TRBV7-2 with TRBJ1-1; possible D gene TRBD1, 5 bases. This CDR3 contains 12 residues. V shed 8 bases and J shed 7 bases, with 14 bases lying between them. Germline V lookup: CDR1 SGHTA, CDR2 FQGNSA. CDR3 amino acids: CASGTGENEAFF. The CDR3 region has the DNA TGTGCCAGCGGTACAGGAGAAAATGAAGCTTTCTTT.

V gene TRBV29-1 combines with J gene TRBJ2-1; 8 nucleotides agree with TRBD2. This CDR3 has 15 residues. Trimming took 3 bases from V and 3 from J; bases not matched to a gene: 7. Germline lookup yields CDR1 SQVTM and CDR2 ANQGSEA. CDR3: CSVDTSGDFYNEQFF. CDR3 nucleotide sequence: TGCAGCGTTGACACTAGCGGAGACTTCTACAATGAGCAGTTCTTC.

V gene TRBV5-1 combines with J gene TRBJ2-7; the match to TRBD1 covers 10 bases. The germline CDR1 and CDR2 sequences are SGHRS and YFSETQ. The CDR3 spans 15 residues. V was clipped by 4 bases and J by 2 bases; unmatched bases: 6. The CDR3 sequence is CASSLGQGVTYEQYF. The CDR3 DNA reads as TGCGCCAGCAGCCTAGGACAGGGGGTTACCTACGAGCAGTACTTC.

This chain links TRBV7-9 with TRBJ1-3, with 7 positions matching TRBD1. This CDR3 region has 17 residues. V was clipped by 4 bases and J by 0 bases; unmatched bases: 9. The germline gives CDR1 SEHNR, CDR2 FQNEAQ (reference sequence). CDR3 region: CASSSYRGPNSGNTIYF. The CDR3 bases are TGTGCCAGCAGCTCTTACAGGGGACCCAACTCTGGAAACACCATATATTTT.

The CDR3 DNA sequence: TGTGCCAGCAGCTTGGACAGGGACAGGGGCACTGAAGCTTTCTTT. The encoded protein is CASSLDRDRGTEAFF. This chain joins TRBV5-4 and TRBJ1-1, with 10 bases fitting TRBD1. The CDR3 covers 15 residues. Germline CDR1 SGHNT, CDR2 YYREEE (reference sequence). With V trimmed by 0 bases and J by 4 bases, 3 bases remained unmatched.

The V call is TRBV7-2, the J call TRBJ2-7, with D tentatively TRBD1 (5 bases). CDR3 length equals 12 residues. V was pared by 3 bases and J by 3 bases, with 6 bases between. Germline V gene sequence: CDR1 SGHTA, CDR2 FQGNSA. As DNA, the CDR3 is TGTGCCAGCAGCTTTGACAGCTACGAGCAGTACTTC. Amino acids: CASSFDSYEQYF.

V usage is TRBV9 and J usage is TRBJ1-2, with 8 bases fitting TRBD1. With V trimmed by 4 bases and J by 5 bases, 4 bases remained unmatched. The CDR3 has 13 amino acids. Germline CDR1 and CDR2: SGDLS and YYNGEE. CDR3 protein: CASSPRTGYGYTF. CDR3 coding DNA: TGTGCCAGCAGCCCCAGGACAGGGTATGGCTACACCTTC.

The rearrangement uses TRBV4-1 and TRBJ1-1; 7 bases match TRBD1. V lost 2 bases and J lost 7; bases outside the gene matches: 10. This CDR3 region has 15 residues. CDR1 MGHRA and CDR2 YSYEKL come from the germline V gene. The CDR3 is CASSQMYRGEGEAFF. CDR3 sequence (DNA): TGCGCCAGCAGCCAAATGTACAGGGGAGAGGGTGAAGCTTTCTTT.

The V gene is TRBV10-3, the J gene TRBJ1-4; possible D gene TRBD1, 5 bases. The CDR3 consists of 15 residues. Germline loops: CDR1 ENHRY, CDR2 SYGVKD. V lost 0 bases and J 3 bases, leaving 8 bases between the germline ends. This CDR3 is CAISESPGSNEKLFF. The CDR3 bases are TGTGCCATCAGTGAGTCGCCAGGGTCTAATGAAAAACTGTTTTTT.

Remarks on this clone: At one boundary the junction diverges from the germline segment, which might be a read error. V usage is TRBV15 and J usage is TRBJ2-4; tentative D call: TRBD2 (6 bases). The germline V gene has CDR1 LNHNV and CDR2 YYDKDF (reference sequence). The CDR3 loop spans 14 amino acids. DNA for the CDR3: TGTGCCACCAGCAGAGAACTAGCCAAAAACGTTCAGTACTTC. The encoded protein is CATSRELAKNVQYF.

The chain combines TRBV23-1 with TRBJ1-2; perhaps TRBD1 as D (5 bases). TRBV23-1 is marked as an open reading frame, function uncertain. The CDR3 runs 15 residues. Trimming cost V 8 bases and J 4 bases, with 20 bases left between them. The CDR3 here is CASGGEGPTVYGYTF. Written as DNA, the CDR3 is TGCGCCAGCGGGGGGGAGGGACCGACTGTCTATGGCTACACCTTC.

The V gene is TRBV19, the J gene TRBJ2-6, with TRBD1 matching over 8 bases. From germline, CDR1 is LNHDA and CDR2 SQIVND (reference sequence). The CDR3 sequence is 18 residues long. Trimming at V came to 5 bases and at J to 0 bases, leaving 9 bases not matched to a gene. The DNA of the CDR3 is TGTGCCAGTAGTCCTCTGGACAGGGCCCTCTCTGGGGCCAACGTCCTGACTTTC. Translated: CASSPLDRALSGANVLTF.